Sequencing of this TCR beta chain was carried out in a study of beta chain features in type 1 diabetes. Study outcomes and limitations: Any HLA-type effect on TCRB rearrangement remained unresolved here. The similarity of naive, central memory and Treg TCRB repertoires appeared greater among patients than among healthy donors.

This clone was counted only a few times. Its antigen is not identified. Looked up from germline, CDR1 is SGDLS and CDR2 is YYNGEE. This CDR3 spans 13 amino acids. The V end was cut by 0 bases, the J end by 1 base, with 3 bases between. The whole isolated RNA underwent reverse transcription, so sequencing captured expressed TCRB transcripts. Repertoires were generated with immunoSEQ multiplex PCR, while TCRdb's copy carries only in-frame clones and drops some. The sample contains approximately 140,000 clones, roughly 7.2% of which appear only once. This chain links TRBV9 with TRBJ2-3; D remains unclear. The clonotype was recovered from a woman in her 30s in good health. Sequenced sample: central memory CD4+ T cells from blood. The CDR3 coding sequence is TGTGCCAGCAGCGTAGGAGGCACAGATACGCAGTATTTT. It is translated as CASSVGGTDTQYF.